The entry that follows covers one T cell receptor (beta chain) sequence. The data derive from a study of blood T cell repertoires in COVID-19. Study at large: The cDNA or gDNA used as material had been derived from T cells, B-cell-depleted T cells, or PBMCs.

Clones were read by immunoSEQ multiplex PCR, and TCRdb kept only the in-frame ones, dropping some. The sample shows about 270,000 clones, roughly 89% of them seen only once. The ends were cut back, 0 bases at V and 2 bases at J, with 9 bases in the middle. Germline V lookup: CDR1 SGHRS, CDR2 YFSETQ. The CDR3 totals 15 residues. What was sequenced was peripheral blood. The clonotype was recovered from a man aged 45 to 65 with acute or convalescent COVID-19. The V call is TRBV5-1, the J call TRBJ1-3, with a tentative D call TRBD1 (5 bases). In DNA, the CDR3 is TGCGCCAGCAGCTTGGCCGGGGGGACTGGAAACACCATATATTTT. Translating it yields CASSLAGGTGNTIYF.